A single sample gave rise to the 17 T cell receptor beta chains below, sequenced in a study of response to subunit inactivated influenza vaccine. MiXCR, run by TCRdb on the RT-PCR reads, gives a single entry per CDR3 protein. The sample has 150,000 to 200,000 distinct CDR3 sequences; less than 15% are singletons. These data were also filed under a second study, of T cells expressing NK-cell markers. That investigation notes: The TCR beta cDNA came from 5'RACE template switching with UMIs.

The material was CD8+ T cells sorted from PBMCs, obtained roughly 13 days after vaccination. These receptors came from a man in his forties or fifties who received an inactivated influenza vaccine.

This clonotype was observed a few times. The rearrangement links TRBV19 to TRBJ2-7; 12 bases map to TRBD2. The CDR3 length is 15 residues. CDR1 LNHDA and CDR2 SQIVND come from the germline V gene (reference sequence). Losses at the gene ends were 5 bases for V and 4 bases for J; bases not matched to a gene: 6. CDR3 loop: CASSRAGTSGYEQYF. The CDR3, as DNA: TGTGCCAGTAGTCGAGCCGGGACTAGCGGGTACGAGCAGTACTTC. The whole variable domain, remainder taken from reference TRBV19 and TRBJ2-7, is DGGITQSPKYLFRKEGQNVTLSCEQNLNHDAMYWYRQDPGQGLRLIYYSQIVNDFQKGDIAEGYSVSREKKESFPLTVTSAQKNPTAFYLCASSRAGTSGYEQYFGPGTRLTVT.

There are many counts of this clonotype. This rearrangement joins TRBV15 to TRBJ2-2; D is tentatively TRBD1 or TRBD2 (5 bases each). The CDR3 length is 13 residues. The ends were cut back, 1 base at V and 6 bases at J, with 6 bases in the middle. CDR1 is LNHNV, CDR2 YYDKDF, per germline (reference sequence). CDR3 DNA sequence: TGTGCCACCAGCAGAGGGGGGTCCGGGGAGCTGTTTTTT. This codes for CATSRGGSGELFF.

In this sample, this clonotype turned up many times. The V gene is TRBV4-3, the J gene TRBJ2-7; 14 bases fit TRBD2. The CDR3 totals 17 residues. Germline V lookup: CDR1 LGHNA, CDR2 YSLEER. V lost 3 bases and J lost 5; bases outside the gene matches: 9. DNA of the CDR3: TGCGCCAGCAGCCAGGACGGGACTAGCGGGAGAGCAGACGAGCAGTACTTC. Amino acid sequence: CASSQDGTSGRADEQYF.

The table lists this clonotype with a few counts. The V and J genes are TRBV4-2 and TRBJ2-3, with no clear D. CDR3 length: 15 residues. In germline, CDR1 is LGHNA, CDR2 YNFKEQ. The V end lost 0 bases, the J end lost 6 bases, and 13 bases lay between the germline ends. The CDR3: CASSQEWVQLDTQYF. CDR3 DNA sequence: TGTGCCAGCAGCCAAGAGTGGGTCCAACTGGATACGCAGTATTTT.

This clonotype has only a few counts. The chain combines TRBV6-1 with TRBJ1-6, with a weak D call TRBD1 (6 bases). The ends were cut back, 6 bases at V and 0 bases at J, with 15 bases in the middle. The germline gives CDR1 MNHNS, CDR2 SASEGT. The length of the CDR3 is 17 residues. CDR3 region: CASSPTRGSSYNSPLHF. The CDR3 DNA sequence: TGTGCCAGCAGCCCAACCAGGGGAAGCTCCTATAATTCACCCCTCCACTTT.

The table lists this clonotype with a few counts. The chain has TRBV5-1 and TRBJ1-1; D not certain. V gave up 1 base and J gave up 0 bases, with 7 bases separating them. This CDR3 is 14 amino acids long. CDR1 and CDR2 from the germline V gene are SGHRS and YFSETQ. CDR3 in amino acids: CASSLTVMNTEAFF. The DNA for the CDR3 is TGCGCCAGCAGCTTGACAGTCATGAACACTGAAGCTTTCTTT.

This clonotype is a singleton in its sample. Germline is not matched at one junction end, which may reflect a read error. This rearrangement joins TRBV29-1 to TRBJ2-5, with 10 nucleotides matching TRBD2. CDR3 length: 16 amino acids. Germline V lookup: CDR1 SQVTM, CDR2 ANQGSEA. CDR3 bases: TGCAGCGTCTCCGGACTAGCGGAGACGTACCAAGGGACCCAGTACTTC. Amino acid sequence: CSVSGLAETYQGTQYF.

This chain connects TRBV25-1 to TRBJ1-4; 8 nucleotides align to TRBD1. With V trimmed by 3 bases and J by 8 bases, 5 bases remained unmatched. Germline V CDR1 and CDR2: MGHDK, SYGVNS. This CDR3 contains 14 residues. The CDR3 DNA reads as TGTGCCAGCAGTGATGACAGGGGAGGCGAAAAACTGTTTTTT. Its protein product is CASSDDRGGEKLFF.

The DNA of the CDR3 is TGTGCCAGCAGCCCTTCCCCGATCTACGAGCAGTACTTC. Translating gives CASSPSPIYEQYF. V usage is TRBV9 and J usage is TRBJ2-7; D is unclear. The CDR3 length is 13 residues. The germline gives CDR1 SGDLS, CDR2 YYNGEE. V lost 4 bases and J lost 3, with 11 bases in between.

The rearrangement joins TRBV5-1 to TRBJ2-7; maybe TRBD1 (5 bases). V was cut by 0 bases and J by 5 bases, with 12 bases left in between. The CDR3 runs 14 residues. Looked up from germline, CDR1 is SGHRS and CDR2 is YFSETQ. CDR3 residues: CASSLEGISDEQYF. Written as DNA, the CDR3 is TGCGCCAGCAGCTTGGAGGGGATTTCCGACGAGCAGTACTTC.

This clonotype has a count of ten or more. At one of its ends the junction is not consistent with the germline gene, which may arise from a read error. CDR3 sequence: CATSRERTGAAHF. The CDR3 bases are TGTGCCACCAGCAGAGAACGGACAGGGGCCGCCCACTTC. This chain links TRBV15 with TRBJ2-1; 9 bases are a match to TRBD1. The germline CDR1 and CDR2 sequences are LNHNV and YYDKDF (reference sequence). The CDR3 has 13 residues.

The chain links TRBV5-1 to TRBJ1-4, with D perhaps TRBD1 (5 bases). From germline, CDR1 is SGHRS and CDR2 YFSETQ. V shed 0 bases and J shed 6 bases, with 12 bases lying between them. The CDR3 runs to 15 residues. The CDR3 bases are TGCGCCAGCAGCTTGGAGGGGTTGGCTTATGAAAAACTGTTTTTT. The encoded protein is CASSLEGLAYEKLFF.

This clonotype showed up just a few times. This rearrangement joins TRBV29-1 to TRBJ1-6; D not resolved. The CDR3 covers 12 residues. Per the germline V gene, CDR1 is SQVTM and CDR2 is ANQGSEA. Trimming stripped 6 bases from V and 7 bases from J, with 10 bases between. CDR3 DNA sequence: TGCAGCGTGGGAGGTCCGAATTCACCCCTCCACTTT. Protein: CSVGGPNSPLHF.

This chain connects TRBV6-5 to TRBJ2-7; D gene unclear. Trimming took 0 bases from V and 2 from J, leaving 8 bases between them. The CDR3 runs 14 residues. Germline V gene sequence: CDR1 MNHEY, CDR2 SVGAGI. The CDR3 spells CASSYSAVTYEQYF. The DNA for the CDR3 is TGTGCCAGCAGTTACTCGGCGGTAACCTACGAGCAGTACTTC.

This clonotype was detected only a few times. The gene calls are TRBV6-2 or TRBV6-3 and TRBJ2-7, with a tentative D call TRBD1 (5 bases). The germline CDR1 and CDR2 sequences are MNHEY and SVGEGT. The CDR3 has 14 residues. Trimming shortened V by 5 bases and J by 0 bases, and 11 bases separated the two germline ends. The CDR3 is CASSMTDLSYEQYF. The CDR3 DNA follows: TGTGCCAGCAGTATGACAGACCTCTCCTACGAGCAGTACTTC.

This clonotype was observed a handful of times. The rearrangement uses TRBV6-5 and TRBJ2-5; D remains ambiguous. The ends were cut back, 2 bases at V and 4 bases at J, with 8 bases in the middle. CDR1 and CDR2 from the germline V gene are MNHEY and SVGAGI. The CDR3 length is 13 residues. Written as DNA, the CDR3 is TGTGCCAGCAGTTACGACAAAGGAGAGACCCAGTACTTC. This encodes CASSYDKGETQYF.

This clonotype was seen a few times. The chain joins TRBV27 to TRBJ1-6; D is unresolved. This CDR3 is built from 15 residues. Germline lookup yields CDR1 MNHEY and CDR2 SMNVEV (reference sequence). Trimming removed 2 bases at V and 2 bases at J, with 7 bases between. DNA for the CDR3: TGTGCCAGCAGTTTAGCCGGGACCTATAATTCACCCCTCCACTTT. It translates to CASSLAGTYNSPLHF.